This T cell receptor beta chain derives from a study of blood T cell repertoires in COVID-19. Germline V gene sequence: CDR1 MGHRA, CDR2 YSYEKL. The CDR3 has 14 residues. V was cut by 4 bases and J by 1 base, with 10 bases left in between. In the authors' methods: From reference gene primer amplification, estimates of nucleated cell counts were derived. Assay: immunoSEQ multiplex PCR; the TCRdb copy retains only in-frame clones and omits some. V and J calls plus clone size are reproduced from that table; the DNA served to infer D and trimming. The sample holds just over 75,000 clones; 65% to 85% are singletons and the top ten take roughly 3.5%.

The J gene is TRBJ1-1, the V gene TRBV4-1; D gene unclear. The sample was peripheral blood. This sequence was found in a man over 45 with acute or convalescent COVID-19. The CDR3 loop reads CASSPTVGNTEAFF. CDR3 nucleotides: TGCGCCAGCAGCCCGACTGTCGGGAACACTGAAGCTTTCTTT.